These T cell receptor beta chains were read from a single sample in a study of blood T cell repertoires in COVID-19. Repertoires were generated with immunoSEQ multiplex PCR, while TCRdb's copy carries only in-frame clones and drops some. There are under 300,000 clones in the sample; nearly 90% occur only once, and 2% to 2.5% lies in the top ten. The sequenced sample consisted of peripheral blood. The receptors originated from a woman aged 40 to 55 who had recovered from COVID-19. The CDR3 runs from the conserved cysteine through the conserved F or W. The D gene is left open where the match is weak. Expanded clones get a size class; other rows say once, few or many, or leave the size out.

J gene | clone size | D gene | V gene | CDR3 protein | CDR3 DNA
TRBJ1-1 | - | - | TRBV27 | CASSLLAAHTEAFF | TGTGCCAGCAGTTTACTTGCAGCGCACACTGAAGCTTTCTTT
TRBJ2-1 | - | TRBD2 | TRBV5-4 | CASRTSGVNEQFF | TGTGCCAGCAGGACTAGCGGGGTAAATGAGCAGTTCTTC
TRBJ2-7 | - | - | TRBV18 | CASSPDRSSYEQYF | TGTGCCAGCTCACCTGACAGGTCCTCCTACGAGCAGTACTTC
TRBJ1-5 | - | TRBD1 | TRBV6-5 | CASSDRESNQPQHF | TGTGCCAGCAGCGACAGGGAGAGCAATCAGCCCCAGCATTTT
TRBJ2-1 | few | - | TRBV19 | CASSIAGGPSRDEQFF | TGTGCCAGTAGTATAGCGGGGGGCCCCTCTCGCGATGAGCAGTTCTTC
TRBJ2-7 | - | TRBD1 | TRBV30 | CAWKGTGPYEQYF | TGTGCCTGGAAAGGGACAGGTCCCTACGAGCAGTACTTC
TRBJ1-2 | - | TRBD1 | TRBV19 | CASTRGQGFGSNYGYTF | TGTGCCAGTACCCGAGGACAGGGTTTCGGGTCTAACTATGGCTACACCTTC
TRBJ2-2 | - | TRBD1 | TRBV14 | CASSRLGQGAPNTGELFF | TGTGCCAGCAGCCGTCTGGGACAGGGGGCTCCGAACACCGGGGAGCTGTTTTTT
TRBJ1-3 | - | TRBD1 | TRBV6-6 | CASSPTGGISGNTIYF | TGTGCCAGCAGCCCAACAGGGGGCATCTCTGGAAACACCATATATTTT
TRBJ2-7 | - | TRBD2 | TRBV7-2 | CASSLLEGGRWYEQYF | TGTGCCAGCAGCTTACTGGAAGGCGGGAGATGGTACGAGCAGTACTTC
TRBJ2-3 | - | TRBD1 | TRBV19 | CASSIAGRGLTDTQYF | TGTGCCAGTAGTATAGCGGGCAGGGGGCTCACAGATACGCAGTATTTT
TRBJ1-2 | - | - | TRBV5-1 | CASSLAGNLDYTF | TGCGCCAGCAGCTTGGCCGGGAACTTAGACTACACCTTC
TRBJ1-6 | - | - | TRBV28 | CASDGVIGSPLHF | TGTGCCAGCGACGGGGTGATAGGTTCACCCCTCCACTTT
TRBJ1-1 | once | - | TRBV14 | CASSQAGSLNTEAFF | TGTGCCAGCAGCCAAGCCGGGAGTCTGAACACTGAAGCTTTCTTT
TRBJ1-2 | - | - | TRBV19 | CASSPWEGDGYTF | TGTGCCAGTAGTCCCTGGGAGGGGGATGGCTACACCTTC
TRBJ2-7 | - | - | TRBV2 | CASSEGNRAYEQYF | TGTGCCAGCAGTGAAGGAAACAGAGCCTACGAGCAGTACTTC
TRBJ1-5 | few | TRBD1 | TRBV6-2/TRBV6-3 | CASTPTGGGSNQPQHF | TGTGCCAGCACCCCGACAGGGGGTGGTAGCAATCAGCCCCAGCATTTT
TRBJ2-1 | - | TRBD2 | TRBV2 | CASSFGGGLNEQFF | TGTGCCAGCAGTTTTGGCGGGGGTCTAAATGAGCAGTTCTTC
TRBJ2-1 | - | - | TRBV7-2 | CASSLDFGQRNEQFF | TGTGCCAGCAGCTTAGATTTTGGACAGCGAAATGAGCAGTTCTTC
TRBJ2-1 | - | - | TRBV11-3 | CASSESGSYNEQFF | TGTGCCAGCAGCGAAAGCGGTTCCTACAATGAGCAGTTCTTC
TRBJ2-1 | - | TRBD2 | TRBV11-1 | CASSFVRLAGYNEQFF | TGTGCCAGCAGCTTTGTCCGACTAGCGGGTTACAATGAGCAGTTCTTC
TRBJ1-2 | - | - | TRBV2 | CASTPRRAPNYGYTF | TGTGCCAGCACCCCCCGGCGGGCCCCTAACTATGGCTACACCTTC
TRBJ1-6 | - | TRBD1 | TRBV28 | CASSYTGTGFSPLHF | TGTGCCAGCAGTTACACCGGGACAGGGTTTTCACCCCTCCACTTT
TRBJ2-4 | - | - | TRBV6-1 | CASSEVTEYQYF | TGTGCCAGCAGTGAAGTAACAGAATATCAGTACTTC
TRBJ2-4 | - | TRBD1 | TRBV7-9 | CASSFNTGAYIQYF | TGTGCCAGCAGCTTTAATACAGGGGCATACATTCAGTACTTC
TRBJ2-7 | few | TRBD2 | TRBV11-1 | CASSSSLAGTYEQYF | TGTGCCAGCAGCTCATCACTAGCGGGGACATACGAGCAGTACTTC
TRBJ1-2 | - | - | TRBV15 | CATRKTGVNYGYTF | TGTGCCACCAGAAAGACAGGCGTTAACTATGGCTACACCTTC
TRBJ2-1 | - | - | TRBV5-6 | CASSSGGQLNEQFF | TGTGCCAGCAGCTCCGGGGGACAGCTCAATGAGCAGTTCTTC
TRBJ1-1 | - | - | TRBV7-3 | CASSLSPGQNTEAFF | TGTGCCAGCAGCCTTTCTCCGGGACAGAACACTGAAGCTTTCTTT
TRBJ2-5 | few | TRBD2 | TRBV7-2 | CASSSIPAGGRETQYF | TGTGCCAGCAGCTCAATCCCAGCGGGAGGGCGAGAGACCCAGTACTTC
TRBJ2-2 | - | - | TRBV7-2 | CASSRRGTGELFF | TGTGCCAGCAGCCGCCGAGGCACCGGGGAGCTGTTTTTT